One sample yielded the 27 T cell receptor beta chains listed below, sequenced in a study of radiation and T cells in renal cell carcinoma. Treatment: treatment-naive control, cytoreductive nephrectomy. Sequenced by immunoSEQ multiplex PCR; TCRdb stores in-frame clones only, minus some. The sample shows 15,000 to 18,000 clones, roughly 54% of them seen only once. The specimen comprised tumor tissue, sampled from a patient whose treatment was nephrectomy without radiotherapy. All receptors come from a man aged 50 or older with renal cell carcinoma.

V is TRBV7-2 and J is TRBJ2-3; 7 nucleotides align to TRBD1. V lost 5 bases, J lost 0 bases, and 8 bases stayed unmatched. This CDR3 contains 16 residues. Germline V lookup: CDR1 SGHTA, CDR2 FQGNSA. The CDR3 loop reads CASSRRQGLSTDTQYF. DNA of the CDR3: TGTGCCAGCAGCAGGCGACAGGGTCTTAGCACAGATACGCAGTATTTT.

The J gene is TRBJ2-3, the V gene TRBV13, with 10 bases matching TRBD2. Germline CDR1 reads PRHDT; CDR2 reads FYEKMQ (reference sequence). The CDR3 sequence is 17 residues long. V dropped 2 bases and J dropped 4; count of bases not matched to a gene: 9. The CDR3 loop reads CASSLRPSGRVADTQYF. The CDR3 DNA sequence: TGTGCCAGCAGCTTACGTCCTAGCGGGAGAGTAGCAGATACGCAGTATTTT.

There are many counts of this clone. This chain connects TRBV5-6 to TRBJ2-1; D not certain. The CDR3 runs 14 residues. Germline-derived CDR1 and CDR2 are SGHDT and YYEEEE. Deletions cut 5 bases from V and 6 bases from J, with 15 bases between. CDR3 nucleotides: TGTGCCAGCAGTTCTCCAGAGGCGTTCAATGAGCAGTTCTTC. Amino acids: CASSSPEAFNEQFF.

V gene TRBV6-5 combines with J gene TRBJ2-7; D might be TRBD1 (6 bases). This CDR3 contains 14 residues. Germline CDR1 and CDR2: MNHEY and SVGAGI. The V end was cut by 0 bases, the J end by 1 base, with 7 bases between. The CDR3 reads CASSYSDSSYEQYF. The CDR3 nucleotides are TGTGCCAGCAGTTACTCGGACAGTTCCTACGAGCAGTACTTC.

The chain carries TRBV10-3 and TRBJ2-5; 8 nucleotides agree with TRBD2. This CDR3 is built from 15 residues. V dropped 5 bases and J dropped 9; count of bases not matched to a gene: 14. Germline V gene sequence: CDR1 ENHRY, CDR2 SYGVKD. The CDR3 nucleotides read TGTGCCATCAGTTACGACCGGGGGGGTGGGCCGGCCCAGTACTTC. The encoded protein is CAISYDRGGGPAQYF.

There are a few counts of this clone. V is TRBV2 and J is TRBJ2-7, with D unresolved. Trimming stripped 3 bases from V and 4 bases from J, with 10 bases between. This CDR3 region has 13 residues. Germline lookup yields CDR1 SNHLY and CDR2 FYNNEI. The CDR3 DNA follows: TGTGCCAGCAGTGATTATTGGGGTTACGAGCAGTACTTC. Translation: CASSDYWGYEQYF. The entire variable domain, with the rest obtained from reference TRBV2 and TRBJ2-7, is as follows: EPEVTQTPSHQVTQMGQEVILRCVPISNHLYFYWYRQILGQKVEFLVSFYNNEISEKSEIFDDQFSVERPDGSNFTLKIRSTKLEDSAMYFCASSDYWGYEQYFGPGTRLTVT.

V and J are TRBV5-6 and TRBJ2-1; D might be TRBD1 or TRBD2, each matching 5 bases. Germline V gives CDR1 SGHDT, CDR2 YYEEEE. The CDR3 spans 16 residues. V shed 0 bases and J shed 1 base, with 11 bases lying between them. Written as DNA, the CDR3 is TGTGCCAGCAGCTTGGGAGGGGATGGTTCCTACAATGAGCAGTTCTTC. Its protein product is CASSLGGDGSYNEQFF.

J is TRBJ2-2 and V is TRBV15, with no clear D. Germline assignment: CDR1 LNHNV and CDR2 YYDKDF (reference sequence). CDR3 size: 13 residues. V lost 1 base and J 6 bases, leaving 6 bases between the germline ends. In DNA form, the CDR3 reads TGTGCCACCAGCAGAGCGAGGCCCGGGGAGCTGTTTTTT. As protein: CATSRARPGELFF. Full variable domain (missing parts from reference TRBV15 and TRBJ2-2): DAMVIQNPRYQVTQFGKPVTLSCSQTLNHNVMYWYQQKSSQAPKLLFHYYDKDFNNEADTPDNFQSRRPNTSFCFLDIRSPGLGDTAMYLCATSRARPGELFFGEGSRLTVL.

V usage is TRBV7-6 and J usage is TRBJ2-2, with a tentative D call TRBD1 (6 bases). The CDR3 is 14 amino acids. The germline CDR1 and CDR2 sequences are SGHVS and FNYEAQ. V dropped 5 bases and J dropped 10 bases, with 17 bases sitting between them. CDR3 DNA: TGTGCCAGCAGCCCAGTACAGGGACCCGTGGAGCTGTTTTTT. Protein: CASSPVQGPVELFF.

The V call is TRBV19, the J call TRBJ1-5, with D tentatively TRBD1 (6 bases). V dropped 3 bases and J dropped 4 bases, with 13 bases sitting between them. The CDR3 loop spans 15 amino acids. Germline V gene data show CDR1 as LNHDA and CDR2 as SQIVND (reference sequence). The CDR3 region has the DNA TGTGCCAGTAGTATCTCCGGGACACGGAATCAGCCCCAGCATTTT. It yields the protein CASSISGTRNQPQHF.

V is TRBV7-9 and J is TRBJ2-3; 8 bases are shared with TRBD2. Germline values: CDR1 SEHNR, CDR2 FQNEAQ (reference sequence). There are 18 residues in the CDR3. J lost 6 bases, V lost 4 bases, and 18 bases had no gene match. Here the CDR3 DNA reads TGTGCCAGCAGCTCCCCCCCCAGCGGGGGCTCGATAGCGGATACGCAGTATTTT. Translated: CASSSPPSGGSIADTQYF.

By sample fraction, this clone is large (0.1 to 1%). This rearrangement joins TRBV6-5 to TRBJ1-1; D perhaps matches TRBD1 (5 bases). The CDR3 sequence is 14 residues long. Germline V lookup: CDR1 MNHEY, CDR2 SVGAGI. V gave up 6 bases and J gave up 4 bases, with 15 bases separating them. In DNA form, the CDR3 reads TGTGCCAGCAGACTGACGCAGGGAGGCACTGAAGCTTTCTTT. It yields the protein CASRLTQGGTEAFF.

This clone appeared a few times. V is TRBV27 and J is TRBJ2-6, with TRBD2 as a possible D gene (6 bases). CDR3 length equals 15 residues. Germline values: CDR1 MNHEY, CDR2 SMNVEV (reference sequence). With 1 base removed from V and 2 bases from J, the gap between germline ends came to 6 bases. CDR3 bases: TGTGCCAGCAGTTTATGGGGGGCTGGGGCCAACGTCCTGACTTTC. Translated: CASSLWGAGANVLTF. The variable domain in full, completed from reference TRBV27 and TRBJ2-6, reads EAQVTQNPRYLITVTGKKLTVTCSQNMNHEYMSWYRQDPGLGLRQIYYSMNVEVTDKGDVPEGYKVSRKEKRNFPLILESPSPNQTSLYFCASSLWGAGANVLTFGAGSRLTVL.

This chain joins TRBV4-1 and TRBJ2-5; the match to TRBD2 covers 11 bases. Germline CDR1 reads MGHRA; CDR2 reads YSYEKL. V gave up 0 bases and J gave up 1 base; unmatched junction bases: 7. This CDR3 is 18 amino acids long. DNA of the CDR3: TGCGCCAGCAGCCAAGACCCGATAACTAGCGGGAGCCAAGAGACCCAGTACTTC. It translates to CASSQDPITSGSQETQYF.

The chain joins TRBV28 to TRBJ2-3, with D uncertain. The CDR3 totals 15 residues. Germline-derived CDR1 and CDR2 are MDHEN and SYDVKM. V was clipped by 3 bases and J by 2 bases, with 12 bases between them. This chain's CDR3 is CASSLAAPHTDTQYF. CDR3 nucleotides: TGTGCCAGCAGTTTGGCAGCCCCCCACACAGATACGCAGTATTTT. Combining the CDR3 with reference TRBV28 and TRBJ2-3 gives the whole variable domain DVKVTQSSRYLVKRTGEKVFLECVQDMDHENMFWYRQDPGLGLRLIYFSYDVKMKEKGDIPEGYSVSREKKERFSLILESASTNQTSMYLCASSLAAPHTDTQYFGPGTRLTVL.

This clone was seen a handful of times. The chain links TRBV19 to TRBJ1-2, with 9 bases fitting TRBD1. Per germline, CDR1 LNHDA and CDR2 SQIVND (reference sequence). The CDR3 has 16 amino acids. The V gene end was trimmed by 1 base and the J gene end by 3 bases; junction bases not matched to a gene: 6. CDR3 in DNA: TGTGCCAGTAGTATAGGGGGACAGGGTGGAGACTATGGCTACACCTTC. Translating it yields CASSIGGQGGDYGYTF.

This chain joins TRBV2 and TRBJ2-7, with D unresolved. The germline gives CDR1 SNHLY, CDR2 FYNNEI. V lost 2 bases to trimming and J lost 7 bases, with 6 bases between them. The CDR3 runs to 11 residues. CDR3 nucleotide sequence: TGTGCCAGCAGTGAAAGGGCTGAGCAGTACTTC. It yields the protein CASSERAEQYF.

This clone appeared a few times. The CDR3 sequence: CASSAGISTEAFF. CDR3 DNA sequence: TGTGCCAGCAGCGCAGGCATTAGCACTGAAGCTTTCTTT. The chain combines TRBV9 with TRBJ1-1; no firm D call. The germline gives CDR1 SGDLS, CDR2 YYNGEE. The CDR3 consists of 13 residues. Trimming shortened V by 3 bases and J by 4 bases, and 10 bases separated the two germline ends.

The rearrangement uses TRBV14 and TRBJ2-7; a weak D match, TRBD1 (5 bases). The CDR3 sequence is 13 residues long. Trimming removed 6 bases at V and 2 bases at J, with 11 bases between. Germline loops: CDR1 SGHDN, CDR2 FVKESK. The CDR3: CASSQTVPYEQYF. In DNA form, the CDR3 reads TGTGCCAGCAGTCAGACAGTACCCTACGAGCAGTACTTC.

This clone has a handful of counts. The chain uses TRBV14 and TRBJ2-1; TRBD2 matches at 13 bases. There are 14 residues in the CDR3. Germline loops: CDR1 SGHDN, CDR2 FVKESK. Unmatched junction bases numbered 8, after V lost 4 bases and J lost 14 bases. The CDR3 region has the DNA TGTGCCAGCAGCCGGCTACTAGCGGGGGGGCGGGAGTTCTTC. Encoded protein: CASSRLLAGGREFF.

This chain joins TRBV6-6 and TRBJ1-4; D unresolved. Germline V gene data show CDR1 as MNHNY and CDR2 as SVGAGI (reference sequence). With 6 bases removed from V and 3 bases from J, the gap between germline ends came to 11 bases. This CDR3 contains 14 residues. CDR3 in amino acids: CASRAGTSNEKLFF. The CDR3 DNA reads TGTGCCAGCAGAGCGGGCACTTCTAATGAAAAACTGTTTTTT.

This clone was seen more than once but under ten times. V is TRBV7-2 and J is TRBJ1-4, with TRBD1 matching 7 bases. The J segment lost 4 bases and the V segment lost 1 base, leaving 6 bases of the junction unmatched. The CDR3 loop spans 16 amino acids. CDR1 and CDR2 (germline): SGHTA, FQGNSA. The CDR3 spells CASSLESGQFNEKLFF. CDR3 coding DNA: TGTGCCAGCAGCTTAGAATCGGGACAGTTTAATGAAAAACTGTTTTTT. The full variable domain, with the rest looked up from reference TRBV7-2 and TRBJ1-4, is GAGVSQSPSNKVTEKGKDVELRCDPISGHTALYWYRQSLGQGLEFLIYFQGNSAPDKSGLPSDRFSAERTGGSVSTLTIQRTQQEDSAVYLCASSLESGQFNEKLFFGSGTQLSVL.

This clone was observed a few times. The V gene is TRBV9, the J gene TRBJ1-2, with TRBD1 as a possible D gene (6 bases). Germline CDR1 is SGDLS and CDR2 is YYNGEE. The CDR3 totals 16 residues. V was pared by 4 bases and J by 2 bases, with 18 bases between. CDR3 region: CASSPVRGTPNYGYTF. The CDR3 coding sequence is TGTGCCAGCAGCCCAGTGAGAGGGACACCCAACTATGGCTACACCTTC.

In its sample, this clone was seen a few times. The chain recombines TRBV18 with TRBJ1-5, with TRBD1 identical over 7 bases. CDR1 is KGHSH, CDR2 LQKENI, per germline. Trimming at V came to 3 bases and at J to 0 bases, leaving 14 bases not matched to a gene. This CDR3 contains 19 residues. In nucleotides, the CDR3 is TGTGCCAGCTCACCCCGCGAAGCAGGGGGTTCATTTAGCAATCAGCCCCAGCATTTT. This translates into CASSPREAGGSFSNQPQHF.

In its sample, this clone was seen a few times. The genes are TRBV10-3 and TRBJ1-6, with unresolved D. Germline CDR1 reads ENHRY; CDR2 reads SYGVKD. CDR3 size: 16 residues. V lost 0 bases and J 5 bases, leaving 11 bases between the germline ends. The CDR3, as DNA: TGTGCCATCAGTGAGTCGGTGGAGGGAAATAATTCACCCCTCCACTTT. Its translation: CAISESVEGNNSPLHF.

A remark on this clone: Other nucleotide sequences from this sample produce the same CDR3. The genes are TRBV9 and TRBJ2-2; D call uncertain. V was trimmed by 0 bases and J by 1 base, leaving 7 bases between them. Looked up from germline, CDR1 is SGDLS and CDR2 is YYNGEE. The CDR3 is 15 amino acids. The CDR3 spells CASSVALGNTGELFF. CDR3 sequence (DNA): TGTGCCAGCAGCGTAGCTTTAGGGAACACCGGGGAGCTGTTTTTT. Using reference TRBV9 and TRBJ2-2 for the parts outside the CDR3, the full variable domain is DSGVTQTPKHLITATGQRVTLRCSPRSGDLSVYWYQQSLDQGLQFLIQYYNGEERAKGNILERFSAQQFPDLHSELNLSSLELGDSALYFCASSVALGNTGELFFGEGSRLTVL.

The chain carries TRBV5-1 and TRBJ1-3; 9 nucleotides agree with TRBD1. CDR3 length equals 15 residues. CDR1 is SGHRS and CDR2 is YFSETQ in the germline V gene. With 5 bases clipped from V and 1 base from J, the junction kept 4 bases outside the gene matches. The CDR3 loop is CASRQTGGSGNTIYF. The CDR3 region has the DNA TGCGCCAGCAGGCAGACAGGGGGATCTGGAAACACCATATATTTT.